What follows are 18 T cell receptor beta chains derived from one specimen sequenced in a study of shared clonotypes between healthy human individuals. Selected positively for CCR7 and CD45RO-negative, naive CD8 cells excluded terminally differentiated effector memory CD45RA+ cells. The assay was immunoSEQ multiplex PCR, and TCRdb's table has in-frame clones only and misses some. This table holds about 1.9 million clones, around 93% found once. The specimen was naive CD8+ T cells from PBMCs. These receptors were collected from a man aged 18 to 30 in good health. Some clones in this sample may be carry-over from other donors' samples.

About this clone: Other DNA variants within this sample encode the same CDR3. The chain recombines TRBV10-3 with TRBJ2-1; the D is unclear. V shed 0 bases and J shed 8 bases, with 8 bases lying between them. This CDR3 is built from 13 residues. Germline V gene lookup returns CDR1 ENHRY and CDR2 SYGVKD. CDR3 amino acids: CAISESRADEQFF. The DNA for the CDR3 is TGTGCCATCAGTGAGTCAAGAGCAGATGAGCAGTTCTTC.

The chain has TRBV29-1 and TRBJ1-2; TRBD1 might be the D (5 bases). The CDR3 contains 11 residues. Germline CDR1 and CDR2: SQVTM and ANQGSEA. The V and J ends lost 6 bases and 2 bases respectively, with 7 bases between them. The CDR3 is CSVTENYGYTF. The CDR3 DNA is TGCAGCGTGACAGAAAACTATGGCTACACCTTC.

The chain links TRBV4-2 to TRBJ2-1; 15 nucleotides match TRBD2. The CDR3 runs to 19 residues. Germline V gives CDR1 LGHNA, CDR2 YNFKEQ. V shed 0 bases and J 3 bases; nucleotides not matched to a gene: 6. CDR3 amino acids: CASSQDPGLAGGLYNEQFF. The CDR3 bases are TGTGCCAGCAGCCAAGACCCGGGACTAGCGGGAGGCCTCTACAATGAGCAGTTCTTC.

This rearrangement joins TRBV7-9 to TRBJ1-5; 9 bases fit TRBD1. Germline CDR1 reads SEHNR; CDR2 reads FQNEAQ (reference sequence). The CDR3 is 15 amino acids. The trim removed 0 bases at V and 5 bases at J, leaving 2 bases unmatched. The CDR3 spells CASSLATGGDQPQHF. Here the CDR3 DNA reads TGTGCCAGCAGCTTAGCGACAGGGGGGGATCAGCCCCAGCATTTT.

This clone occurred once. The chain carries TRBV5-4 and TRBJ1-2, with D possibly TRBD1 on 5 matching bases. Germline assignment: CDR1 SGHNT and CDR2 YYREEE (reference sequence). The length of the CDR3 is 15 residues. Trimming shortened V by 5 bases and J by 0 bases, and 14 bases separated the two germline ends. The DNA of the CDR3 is TGTGCCAGCAGTCAAACAGGATTGTCTAACTATGGCTACACCTTC. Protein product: CASSQTGLSNYGYTF.

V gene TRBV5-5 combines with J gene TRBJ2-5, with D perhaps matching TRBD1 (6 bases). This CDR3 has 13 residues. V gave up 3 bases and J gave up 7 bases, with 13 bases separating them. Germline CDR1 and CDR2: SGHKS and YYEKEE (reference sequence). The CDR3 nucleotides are TGTGCCAGCAGCTGGGGGCCCCTAGGGACCCAGTACTTC. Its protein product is CASSWGPLGTQYF.

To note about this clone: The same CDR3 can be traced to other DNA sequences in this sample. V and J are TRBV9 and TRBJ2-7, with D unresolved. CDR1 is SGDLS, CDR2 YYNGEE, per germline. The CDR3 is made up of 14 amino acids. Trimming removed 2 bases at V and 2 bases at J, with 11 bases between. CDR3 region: CASSVGPETYEQYF. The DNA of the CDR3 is TGTGCCAGCAGCGTTGGTCCAGAGACCTACGAGCAGTACTTC.

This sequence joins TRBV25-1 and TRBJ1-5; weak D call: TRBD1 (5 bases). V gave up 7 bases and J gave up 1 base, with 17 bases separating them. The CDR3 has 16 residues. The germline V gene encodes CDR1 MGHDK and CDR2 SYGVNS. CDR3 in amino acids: CASTLRGPDSNQPQHF. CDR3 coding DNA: TGTGCCAGCACCCTCCGGGGCCCGGACAGCAATCAGCCCCAGCATTTT. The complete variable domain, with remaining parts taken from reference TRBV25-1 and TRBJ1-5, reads EADIYQTPRYLVIGTGKKITLECSQTMGHDKMYWYQQDPGMELHLIHYSYGVNSTEKGDLSSESTVSRIRTEHFPLTLESARPSHTSQYLCASTLRGPDSNQPQHFGDGTRLSIL.

As DNA, the CDR3 is TGTGCCAGCTCACCAAGTCCCATCCCCGACAATGAGCAGTTCTTC. Encoded protein: CASSPSPIPDNEQFF. The rearrangement links TRBV18 to TRBJ2-1; no clear D. The CDR3 totals 15 residues. V was pared by 2 bases and J by 5 bases, with 13 bases between. Germline V lookup: CDR1 KGHSH, CDR2 LQKENI.

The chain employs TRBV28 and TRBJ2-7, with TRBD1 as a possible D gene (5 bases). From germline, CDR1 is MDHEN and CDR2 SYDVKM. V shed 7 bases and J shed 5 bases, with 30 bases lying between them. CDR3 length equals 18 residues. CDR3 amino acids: CASTVTPRTYVRADEQYF. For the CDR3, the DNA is TGTGCCAGCACCGTAACCCCCAGGACATACGTCCGGGCAGACGAGCAGTACTTC.

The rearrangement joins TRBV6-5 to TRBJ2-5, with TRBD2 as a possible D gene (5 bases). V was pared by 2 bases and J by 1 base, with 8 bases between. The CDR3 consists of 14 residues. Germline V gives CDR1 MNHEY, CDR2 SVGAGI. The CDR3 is CASSYTGVQETQYF. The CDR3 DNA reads TGTGCCAGCAGTTACACCGGGGTCCAAGAGACCCAGTACTTC.

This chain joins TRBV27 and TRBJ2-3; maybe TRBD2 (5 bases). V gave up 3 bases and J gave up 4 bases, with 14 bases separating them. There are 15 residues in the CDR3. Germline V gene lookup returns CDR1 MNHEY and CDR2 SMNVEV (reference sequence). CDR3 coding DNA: TGTGCCAGCAGTTTCGAGGGCCGGGTACCAGATACGCAGTATTTT. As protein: CASSFEGRVPDTQYF.

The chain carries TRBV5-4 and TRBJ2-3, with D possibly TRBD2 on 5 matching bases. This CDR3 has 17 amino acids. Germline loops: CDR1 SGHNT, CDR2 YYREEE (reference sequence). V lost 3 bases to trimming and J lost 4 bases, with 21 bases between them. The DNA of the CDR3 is TGTGCCAGCAGCTCGGACCTTCCTTGGGGAGAAGCAGATACGCAGTATTTT. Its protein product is CASSSDLPWGEADTQYF.

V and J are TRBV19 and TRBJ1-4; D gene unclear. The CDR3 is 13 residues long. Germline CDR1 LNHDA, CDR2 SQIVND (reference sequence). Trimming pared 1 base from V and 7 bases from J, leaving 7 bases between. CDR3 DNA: TGTGCCAGTAGTATAGGGTACGGTGAAAAACTGTTTTTT. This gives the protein CASSIGYGEKLFF. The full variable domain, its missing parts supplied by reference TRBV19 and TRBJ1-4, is DGGITQSPKYLFRKEGQNVTLSCEQNLNHDAMYWYRQDPGQGLRLIYYSQIVNDFQKGDIAEGYSVSREKKESFPLTVTSAQKNPTAFYLCASSIGYGEKLFFGSGTQLSVL.

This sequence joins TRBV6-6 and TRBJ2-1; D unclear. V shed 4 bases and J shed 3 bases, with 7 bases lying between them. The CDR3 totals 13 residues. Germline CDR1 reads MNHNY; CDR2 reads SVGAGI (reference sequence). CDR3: CASSFLFYNEQFF. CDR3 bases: TGTGCCAGCAGTTTCCTCTTCTACAATGAGCAGTTCTTC.

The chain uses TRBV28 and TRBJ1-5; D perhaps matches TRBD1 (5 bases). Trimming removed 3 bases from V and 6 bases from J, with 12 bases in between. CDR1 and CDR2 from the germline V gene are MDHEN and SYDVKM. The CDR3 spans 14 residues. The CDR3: CASSFGRAVQPQHF. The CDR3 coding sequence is TGTGCCAGCAGTTTCGGCAGGGCAGTTCAGCCCCAGCATTTT.

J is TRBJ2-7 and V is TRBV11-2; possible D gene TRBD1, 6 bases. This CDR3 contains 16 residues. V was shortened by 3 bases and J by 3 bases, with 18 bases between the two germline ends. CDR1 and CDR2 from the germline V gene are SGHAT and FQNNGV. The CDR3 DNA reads TGTGCCAGCAGCTTGGGTGACAGGCCCCCTTACTACGAGCAGTACTTC. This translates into CASSLGDRPPYYEQYF.

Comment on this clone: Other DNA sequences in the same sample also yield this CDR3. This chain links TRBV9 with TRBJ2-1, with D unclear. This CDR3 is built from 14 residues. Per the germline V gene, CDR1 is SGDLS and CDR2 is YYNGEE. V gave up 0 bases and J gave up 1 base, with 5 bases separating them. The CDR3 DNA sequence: TGTGCCAGCAGCGTAGGTAGTTCCTACAATGAGCAGTTCTTC. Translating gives CASSVGSSYNEQFF.